The 23 T cell receptor beta chains below were found in one sample sequenced in a study of T-cell reconstitution after alpha-beta-depleted transplantation in children. TCRbeta library construction was performed incorporating unique molecular identifiers. A single record per CDR3 protein comes from TCRdb applying MiXCR to the PCR reads. Among about 980,000 distinct CDR3 sequences, under 30% were seen once, and the ten largest hold under 30%. Source: PBMCs, mostly from graft donor cells, taken 360 days after TCRalphabeta/CD19-depleted stem cell transplant. The receptors derive from a boy under three years old who had a stem cell transplant for SCID, so the T cells may come from the graft donor.

This clonotype was recorded a few times. The V and J genes are TRBV20-1 and TRBJ2-1; D unclear. In germline, CDR1 is DFQATT, CDR2 SNEGSKA (reference sequence). The CDR3 covers 14 residues. V lost 3 bases, J lost 6 bases, and 15 bases lay in between. In DNA, the CDR3 is TGCAGTGCTAGGGGGTATGGAATTCCCAATGAGCAGTTCTTC. Protein sequence: CSARGYGIPNEQFF.

Ten or more counts support this clonotype. The genes are TRBV28 and TRBJ2-7; D is possibly TRBD1 (6 bases). The CDR3 runs to 11 residues. Trimming left V 9 bases short and J 1 base short, with 7 bases between. In germline, CDR1 is MDHEN, CDR2 SYDVKM. The CDR3 bases are TGTGCCAGTACAGGGTCCTACGAGCAGTACTTC. Translated: CASTGSYEQYF.

V usage is TRBV15 and J usage is TRBJ2-1, with 9 bases identical to TRBD1. The length of the CDR3 is 15 residues. Germline-derived CDR1 and CDR2 are LNHNV and YYDKDF (reference sequence). V trimming: 4 bases; J trimming: 5 bases; junction bases outside the gene matches: 6. The CDR3 loop is CATSKLDRGNNEQFF. The CDR3 DNA sequence: TGTGCCACCAGCAAGCTGGACAGGGGAAACAATGAGCAGTTCTTC.

This clonotype was counted only a few times. This chain uses TRBV5-1 with TRBJ1-1; D possibly corresponds to TRBD1 (6 bases). V gave up 0 bases and J gave up 5 bases, with 17 bases separating them. Germline V CDR1 and CDR2: SGHRS, YFSETQ. This CDR3 contains 16 residues. The DNA of the CDR3 is TGCGCCAGCAGCTTGGGGGGGCCGGGGGCAGGGACTGAAGCTTTCTTT. Protein sequence: CASSLGGPGAGTEAFF. The whole variable domain, remainder taken from reference TRBV5-1 and TRBJ1-1, is KAGVTQTPRYLIKTRGQQVTLSCSPISGHRSVSWYQQTPGQGLQFLFEYFSETQRNKGNFPGRFSGRQFSNSRSEMNVSTLELGDSALYLCASSLGGPGAGTEAFFGQGTRLTVV.

The V gene is TRBV10-3, the J gene TRBJ2-2; TRBD2 matches at 11 bases. Germline lookup yields CDR1 ENHRY and CDR2 SYGVKD. V trimming: 2 bases; J trimming: 5 bases; junction bases outside the gene matches: 4. The length of the CDR3 is 16 residues. For the CDR3, the DNA is TGTGCCATCAGTGAGGCCCGACTAGCGGGGACCGGGGAGCTGTTTTTT. This encodes CAISEARLAGTGELFF.

The chain recombines TRBV25-1 with TRBJ2-2, with TRBD1 matching over 8 bases. Germline trimming cut 10 bases from V and 2 bases from J; bases unmatched to any gene: 9. This CDR3 region has 15 residues. Germline lookup yields CDR1 MGHDK and CDR2 SYGVNS. The CDR3 DNA is TGTGCCACCCTTCCTGACAGGGGAAACACCGGGGAGCTGTTTTTT. Translating it yields CATLPDRGNTGELFF.

In its sample, this clonotype was seen a few times. The V and J genes are TRBV12-3 or TRBV12-4 and TRBJ2-1, with D perhaps TRBD1 or TRBD2 (5 bases each). Trimming removed 6 bases at V and 7 bases at J, with 16 bases between. This CDR3 has 14 amino acids. The CDR3 DNA is TGTGCCAGCAGCCCGGGGCTCCCGTTAAATGAGCAGTTCTTC. Protein: CASSPGLPLNEQFF.

This clonotype was counted at least ten times. The chain carries TRBV12-3 or TRBV12-4 and TRBJ2-2; 7 bases map to TRBD1. The junction had 5 bases not matched to a gene; V was cut back by 3 bases and J by 4 bases. This CDR3 spans 15 amino acids. The CDR3 sequence: CASSLVAGGTGELFF. CDR3 nucleotides: TGTGCCAGCAGTTTGGTGGCAGGGGGCACCGGGGAGCTGTTTTTT.

The chain couples TRBV2 to TRBJ2-7; possibly TRBD1 or TRBD2 for D (5 bases each). The germline V gene encodes CDR1 SNHLY and CDR2 FYNNEI. This CDR3 comprises 15 residues. V lost 3 bases to trimming and J lost 1 base, with 13 bases between them. The CDR3 loop reads CASSEGRMRSYEQYF. The CDR3 DNA is TGTGCCAGCAGTGAGGGACGAATGCGGTCCTACGAGCAGTACTTC. The full variable domain, with the rest looked up from reference TRBV2 and TRBJ2-7, is EPEVTQTPSHQVTQMGQEVILRCVPISNHLYFYWYRQILGQKVEFLVSFYNNEISEKSEIFDDQFSVERPDGSNFTLKIRSTKLEDSAMYFCASSEGRMRSYEQYFGPGTRLTVT.

V and J are TRBV12-3 or TRBV12-4 and TRBJ2-7; D might be TRBD2 (5 bases). Trimming left V 2 bases short and J 5 bases short, with 10 bases between. CDR3 length equals 13 residues. The chain's CDR3 is CASSLFGVNEQYF. The CDR3 DNA reads as TGTGCCAGCAGTTTATTCGGGGTCAACGAGCAGTACTTC.

CDR3 in amino acids: CASRLQFPASNVAKNIQYF. In DNA, the CDR3 is TGTGCCAGCAGGCTACAATTCCCGGCGTCAAATGTGGCCAAAAACATTCAGTACTTC. The V gene is TRBV5-6, the J gene TRBJ2-4; no firm D call. The CDR3 length is 19 residues. CDR1 and CDR2 (germline): SGHDT, YYEEEE. V gave up 5 bases and J gave up 1 base, with 25 bases separating them.

V is TRBV29-1 and J is TRBJ2-5; tentatively, D is TRBD1 or TRBD2 (5 bases each). This CDR3 contains 18 residues. CDR1 is SQVTM, CDR2 ANQGSEA, per germline. Trimming pared 2 bases from V and 1 base from J, leaving 23 bases between. CDR3: CSVELVFSWGRLQETQYF. CDR3 in DNA: TGCAGCGTTGAATTGGTATTTTCGTGGGGACGCCTCCAAGAGACCCAGTACTTC.

This sequence joins TRBV5-1 and TRBJ2-7; D is uncertain. The CDR3 contains 12 residues. Germline CDR1 is SGHRS and CDR2 is YFSETQ. Trimming pared 5 bases from V and 7 bases from J, leaving 13 bases between. The CDR3 bases are TGCGCCAGCAGAGACCTGTTGGGGGAGCAGTACTTC. Its translation is CASRDLLGEQYF.

This sequence joins TRBV5-1 and TRBJ1-4; 10 nucleotides align to TRBD1. This CDR3 is 16 amino acids long. Germline V gene sequence: CDR1 SGHRS, CDR2 YFSETQ. With 1 base clipped from V and 5 bases from J, the junction kept 5 bases outside the gene matches. The CDR3 loop reads CASSLSWTGGNEKLFF. DNA of the CDR3: TGCGCCAGCAGCTTGTCATGGACAGGGGGAAATGAAAAACTGTTTTTT.

The chain links TRBV6-2 or TRBV6-3 to TRBJ2-1; 12 nucleotides align to TRBD2. The CDR3 consists of 18 residues. CDR1 is MNHEY, CDR2 SVGEGT, per germline. Trimming took 4 bases from V and 1 from J; bases not matched to a gene: 8. The CDR3 loop reads CASSFTLAGGPSYNEQFF. The CDR3, as DNA: TGTGCCAGCAGTTTTACCCTAGCGGGGGGGCCATCCTACAATGAGCAGTTCTTC.

This clonotype was picked up a small number of times. The rearrangement uses TRBV4-2 and TRBJ2-7; maybe TRBD1 (6 bases). Germline V lookup: CDR1 LGHNA, CDR2 YNFKEQ. CDR3 length: 14 residues. V was trimmed by 0 bases and J by 2 bases, leaving 8 bases between them. The CDR3 sequence: CASSQEQGPYEQYF. In DNA, the CDR3 is TGTGCCAGCAGCCAAGAACAGGGTCCCTACGAGCAGTACTTC.

This chain links TRBV19 with TRBJ1-5, with D perhaps TRBD1 (6 bases). This CDR3 has 14 residues. Germline-derived CDR1 and CDR2 are LNHDA and SQIVND (reference sequence). Deletions cut 3 bases from V and 5 bases from J, with 11 bases between. The DNA for the CDR3 is TGTGCCAGTAGTATTGTGGGGGGCTATCAGCCCCAGCATTTT. Residues: CASSIVGGYQPQHF.

This clonotype was recorded a few times. The chain couples TRBV5-1 to TRBJ2-1; unclear D gene. The length of the CDR3 is 14 residues. V was cut by 2 bases and J by 5 bases, with 11 bases left in between. From germline, CDR1 is SGHRS and CDR2 YFSETQ. The CDR3 loop reads CASSFLDQNNEQFF. CDR3 nucleotide sequence: TGCGCCAGCAGCTTCCTTGATCAGAACAATGAGCAGTTCTTC.

The V gene is TRBV6-2 or TRBV6-3, the J gene TRBJ2-7; D may correspond to TRBD1 or TRBD2 (5 bases each). CDR3 length: 17 amino acids. The V end lost 6 bases, the J end lost 3 bases, and 24 bases lay between the germline ends. Germline V lookup: CDR1 MNHEY, CDR2 SVGEGT. CDR3 DNA: TGTGCCAGCAGCAGGGACGCGTTCCGACGGGGAAACTACGAGCAGTACTTC. Translated: CASSRDAFRRGNYEQYF.

The chain has TRBV6-5 and TRBJ2-1; 14 bases fit TRBD2. V lost 4 bases to trimming and J lost 8 bases; unmatched junction nucleotides: 13. This CDR3 has 18 amino acids. Germline V gene data show CDR1 as MNHEY and CDR2 as SVGAGI. The CDR3, as DNA: TGTGCCAGCAGTTCTCTCCCCAAGACTAGCGGGGGGGCTCATGAGCAGTTCTTC. Its protein is CASSSLPKTSGGAHEQFF.

This chain joins TRBV28 and TRBJ2-1; TRBD2 is a possible D gene (7 bases). The CDR3 spans 15 residues. Germline values: CDR1 MDHEN, CDR2 SYDVKM. V lost 1 base and J 6 bases, leaving 13 bases between the germline ends. The CDR3 DNA reads as TGTGCCAGCAGTTTATTCGGGGCGGGGGCCAATGAGCAGTTCTTC. The encoded protein is CASSLFGAGANEQFF.

This clonotype was recorded once. This CDR3 reads CASSIGELSSYEQYF. In DNA form, the CDR3 reads TGTGCCAGTAGTATCGGGGAACTGAGCTCCTACGAGCAGTACTTC. The chain carries TRBV19 and TRBJ2-7; perhaps TRBD2 as D (5 bases). Germline V gene lookup returns CDR1 LNHDA and CDR2 SQIVND (reference sequence). Trimming shortened V by 3 bases and J by 0 bases, and 12 bases separated the two germline ends. There are 15 residues in the CDR3.

The gene calls are TRBV18 and TRBJ1-5; 7 bases agree with TRBD1. Unmatched junction bases numbered 3, after V lost 3 bases and J lost 4 bases. CDR3 length: 14 residues. CDR1 and CDR2 from the germline V gene are KGHSH and LQKENI. Written as DNA, the CDR3 is TGTGCCAGCTCACCCACACAGGGGAATCAGCCCCAGCATTTT. This gives the protein CASSPTQGNQPQHF.